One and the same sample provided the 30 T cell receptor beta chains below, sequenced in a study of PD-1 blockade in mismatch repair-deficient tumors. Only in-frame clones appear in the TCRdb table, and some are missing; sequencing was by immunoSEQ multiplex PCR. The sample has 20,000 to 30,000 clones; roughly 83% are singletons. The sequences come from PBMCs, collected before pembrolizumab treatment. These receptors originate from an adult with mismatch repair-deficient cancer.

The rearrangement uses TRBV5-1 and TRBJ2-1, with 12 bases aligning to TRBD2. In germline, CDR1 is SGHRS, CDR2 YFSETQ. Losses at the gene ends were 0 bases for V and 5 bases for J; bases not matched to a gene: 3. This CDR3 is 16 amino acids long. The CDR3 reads CASSLDRLAGDNEQFF. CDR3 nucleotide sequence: TGCGCCAGCAGCTTGGACCGACTAGCGGGAGACAATGAGCAGTTCTTC.

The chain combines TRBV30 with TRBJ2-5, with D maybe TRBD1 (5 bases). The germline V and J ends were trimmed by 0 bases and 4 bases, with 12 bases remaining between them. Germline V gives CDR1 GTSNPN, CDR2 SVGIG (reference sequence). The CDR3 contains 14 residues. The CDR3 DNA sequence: TGTGCCTGGAGTGTGTCAGGGATGCGAGAGACCCAGTACTTC. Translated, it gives CAWSVSGMRETQYF. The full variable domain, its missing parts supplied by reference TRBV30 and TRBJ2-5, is SQTIHQWPATLVQPVGSPLSLECTVEGTSNPNLYWYRQAAGRGLQLLFYSVGIGQISSEVPQNLSASRPQDRQFILSSKKLLLSDSGFYLCAWSVSGMRETQYFGPGTRLLVL.

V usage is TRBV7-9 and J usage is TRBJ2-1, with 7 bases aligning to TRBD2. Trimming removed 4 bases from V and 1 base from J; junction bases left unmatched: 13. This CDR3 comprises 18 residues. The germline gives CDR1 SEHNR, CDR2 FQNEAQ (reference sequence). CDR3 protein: CASSSPIREAGSYNEQFF. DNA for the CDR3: TGTGCCAGCAGCTCCCCGATACGGGAGGCCGGATCCTACAATGAGCAGTTCTTC.

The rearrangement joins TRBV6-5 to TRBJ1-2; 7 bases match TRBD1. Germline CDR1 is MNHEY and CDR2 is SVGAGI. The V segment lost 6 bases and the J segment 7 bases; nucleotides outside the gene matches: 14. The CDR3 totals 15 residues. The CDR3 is CASSRTTGIRGGYTF. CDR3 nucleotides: TGTGCCAGCAGCCGAACGACAGGGATCCGAGGTGGCTACACCTTC.

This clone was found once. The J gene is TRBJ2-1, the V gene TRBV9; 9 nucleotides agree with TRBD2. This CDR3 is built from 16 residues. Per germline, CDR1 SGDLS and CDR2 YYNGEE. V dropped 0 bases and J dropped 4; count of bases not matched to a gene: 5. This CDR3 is CASSVAKREAYNEQFF. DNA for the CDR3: TGTGCCAGCAGCGTAGCTAAGCGGGAGGCATACAATGAGCAGTTCTTC.

The CDR3 loop is CASSQPRDRDFPGELFF. The CDR3 DNA is TGTGCCAGCAGCCAACCCCGGGACAGGGATTTCCCCGGGGAGCTGTTTTTT. V usage is TRBV14 and J usage is TRBJ2-2, with TRBD1 matching 9 bases. V was clipped by 2 bases and J by 6 bases; unmatched bases: 10. This CDR3 is 17 amino acids long. Germline V gene data show CDR1 as SGHDN and CDR2 as FVKESK.

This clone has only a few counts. CDR3 bases: TGCGCCAGCACCGGGTTGGGACAGGGGAGCTACGAGCAGTACTTC. Translation gives CASTGLGQGSYEQYF. This chain connects TRBV5-1 to TRBJ2-7; the match to TRBD1 covers 10 bases. After removal of 6 bases from V and 3 bases from J, the junction contained 9 bases not matched to a gene. CDR3 length equals 15 residues. Germline V gene data show CDR1 as SGHRS and CDR2 as YFSETQ. The entire variable domain, with the rest obtained from reference TRBV5-1 and TRBJ2-7, is as follows: KAGVTQTPRYLIKTRGQQVTLSCSPISGHRSVSWYQQTPGQGLQFLFEYFSETQRNKGNFPGRFSGRQFSNSRSEMNVSTLELGDSALYLCASTGLGQGSYEQYFGPGTRLTVT.

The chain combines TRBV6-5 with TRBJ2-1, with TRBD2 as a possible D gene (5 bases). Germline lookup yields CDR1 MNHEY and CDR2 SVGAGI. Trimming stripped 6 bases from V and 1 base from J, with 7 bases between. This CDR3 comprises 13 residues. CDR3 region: CASSRDSYNEQFF. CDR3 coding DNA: TGTGCCAGCAGCCGGGATTCCTACAATGAGCAGTTCTTC.

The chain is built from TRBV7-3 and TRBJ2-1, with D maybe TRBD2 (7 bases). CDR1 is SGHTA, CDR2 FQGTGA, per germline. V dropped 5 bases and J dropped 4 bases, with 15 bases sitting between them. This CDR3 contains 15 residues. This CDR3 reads CASSLLGGGYNEQFF. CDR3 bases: TGTGCCAGCAGCCTATTAGGGGGGGGGTACAATGAGCAGTTCTTC.

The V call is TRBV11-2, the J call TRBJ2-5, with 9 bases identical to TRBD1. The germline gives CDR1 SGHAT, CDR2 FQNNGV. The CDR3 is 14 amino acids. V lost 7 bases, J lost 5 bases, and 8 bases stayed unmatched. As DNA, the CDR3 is TGTGCCAGCAAAACCGGGACAGGGTGGGAGACCCAGTACTTC. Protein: CASKTGTGWETQYF.

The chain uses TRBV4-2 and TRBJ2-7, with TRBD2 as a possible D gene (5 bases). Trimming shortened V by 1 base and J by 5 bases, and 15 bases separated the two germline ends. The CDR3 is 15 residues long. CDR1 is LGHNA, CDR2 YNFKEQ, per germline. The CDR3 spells CASSQVGGSKNEQYF. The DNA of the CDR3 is TGTGCCAGCAGCCAAGTCGGTGGGAGTAAGAACGAGCAGTACTTC.

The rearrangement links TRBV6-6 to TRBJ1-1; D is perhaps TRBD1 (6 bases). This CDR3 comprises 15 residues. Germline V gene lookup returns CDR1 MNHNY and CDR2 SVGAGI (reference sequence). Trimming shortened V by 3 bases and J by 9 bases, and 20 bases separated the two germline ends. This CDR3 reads CASSYWAGADPKAFF. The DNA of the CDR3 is TGTGCCAGCAGTTATTGGGCAGGGGCTGATCCCAAAGCTTTCTTT.

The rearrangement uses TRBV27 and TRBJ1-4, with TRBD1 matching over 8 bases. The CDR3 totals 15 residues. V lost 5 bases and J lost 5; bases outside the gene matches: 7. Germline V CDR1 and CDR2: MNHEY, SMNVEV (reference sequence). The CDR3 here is CASSGPTGVNEKLFF. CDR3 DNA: TGTGCCAGCAGTGGGCCGACAGGGGTGAATGAAAAACTGTTTTTT.

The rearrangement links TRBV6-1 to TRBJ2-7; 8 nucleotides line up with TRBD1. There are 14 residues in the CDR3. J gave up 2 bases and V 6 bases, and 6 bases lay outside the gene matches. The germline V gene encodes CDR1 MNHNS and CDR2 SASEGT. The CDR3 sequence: CASRRTGFPYEQYF. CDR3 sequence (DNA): TGTGCCAGCAGGCGGACAGGGTTTCCCTACGAGCAGTACTTC.

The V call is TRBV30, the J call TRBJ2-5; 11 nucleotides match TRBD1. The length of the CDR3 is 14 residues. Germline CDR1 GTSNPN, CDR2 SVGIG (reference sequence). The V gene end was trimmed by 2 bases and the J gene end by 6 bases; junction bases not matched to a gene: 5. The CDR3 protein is CAWSSGTGGQTQYF. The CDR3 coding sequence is TGTGCCTGGAGTAGTGGGACAGGGGGGCAGACCCAGTACTTC.

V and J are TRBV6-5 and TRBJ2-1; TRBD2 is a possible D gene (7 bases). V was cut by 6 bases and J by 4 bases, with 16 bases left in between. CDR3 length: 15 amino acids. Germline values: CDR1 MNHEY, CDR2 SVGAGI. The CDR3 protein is CASRASGGGYNEQFF. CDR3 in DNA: TGTGCCAGCAGGGCTAGCGGAGGGGGTTACAATGAGCAGTTCTTC.

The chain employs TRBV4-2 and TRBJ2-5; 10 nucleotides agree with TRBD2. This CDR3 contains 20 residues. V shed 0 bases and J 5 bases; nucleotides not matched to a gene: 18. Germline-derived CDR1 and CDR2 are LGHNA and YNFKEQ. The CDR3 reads CASSQDLPPRASGSVETQYF. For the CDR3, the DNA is TGTGCCAGCAGCCAAGATCTGCCCCCGCGGGCTAGCGGGAGTGTTGAGACCCAGTACTTC.

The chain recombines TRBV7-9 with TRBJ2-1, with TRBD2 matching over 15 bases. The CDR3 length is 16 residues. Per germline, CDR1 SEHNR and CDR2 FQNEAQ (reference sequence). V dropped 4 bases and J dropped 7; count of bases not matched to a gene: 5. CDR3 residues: CASSYAGTSGRNEQFF. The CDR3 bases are TGTGCCAGCAGCTACGCCGGGACTAGCGGGAGGAATGAGCAGTTCTTC.

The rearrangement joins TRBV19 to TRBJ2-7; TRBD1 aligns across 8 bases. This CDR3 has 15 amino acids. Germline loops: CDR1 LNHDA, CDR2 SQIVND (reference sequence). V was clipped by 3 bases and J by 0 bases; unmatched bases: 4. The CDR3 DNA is TGTGCCAGTAGTATCGGGACAGGAGCCTCCTACGAGCAGTACTTC. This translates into CASSIGTGASYEQYF.

The CDR3: CASNPVATDTQYF. The DNA for the CDR3 is TGTGCCAGCAACCCAGTGGCTACAGATACGCAGTATTTT. J is TRBJ2-3 and V is TRBV14; D not certain. Trimming cost V 7 bases and J 3 bases, with 11 bases left between them. CDR1 is SGHDN and CDR2 is FVKESK in the germline V gene. The CDR3 consists of 13 residues.

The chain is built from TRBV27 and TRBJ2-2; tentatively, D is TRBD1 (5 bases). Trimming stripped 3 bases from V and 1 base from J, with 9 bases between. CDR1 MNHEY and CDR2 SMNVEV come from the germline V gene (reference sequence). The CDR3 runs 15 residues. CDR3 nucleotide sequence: TGTGCCAGCAGTTTTCGCAGGGTGAACACCGGGGAGCTGTTTTTT. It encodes CASSFRRVNTGELFF.

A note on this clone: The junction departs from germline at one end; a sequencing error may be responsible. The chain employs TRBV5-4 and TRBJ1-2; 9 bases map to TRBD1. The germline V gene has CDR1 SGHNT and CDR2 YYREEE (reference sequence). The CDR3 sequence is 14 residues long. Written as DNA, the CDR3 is TGTGCCAGCAGCGATAACCGGGACAGGGTTAAAATGGGCTTC. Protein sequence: CASSDNRDRVKMGF. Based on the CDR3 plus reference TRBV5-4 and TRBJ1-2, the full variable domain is ETGVTQSPTHLIKTRGQQVTLRCSSQSGHNTVSWYQQALGQGPQFIFQYYREEENGRGNFPPRFSGLQFPNYSSELNVNALELDDSALYLCASSDNRDRVKMGFGSGTRLTVV.

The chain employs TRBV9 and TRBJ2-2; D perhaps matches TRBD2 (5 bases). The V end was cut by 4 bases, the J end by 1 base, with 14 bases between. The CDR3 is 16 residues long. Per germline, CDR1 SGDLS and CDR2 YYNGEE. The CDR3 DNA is TGTGCCAGCAGCCCTCAGGTCGGGGAGAACACCGGGGAGCTGTTTTTT. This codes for CASSPQVGENTGELFF.

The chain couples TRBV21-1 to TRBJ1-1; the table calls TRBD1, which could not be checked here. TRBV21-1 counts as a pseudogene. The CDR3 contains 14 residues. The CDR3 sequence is CASSKVMRGPEAFF. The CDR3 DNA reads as TGTGCCAGCAGCAAAGTTATGAGGGGGCCTGAAGCTTTCTTT.

The CDR3 region is CASRPEGAGNTIYF. The CDR3 coding sequence is TGTGCCTCCCGTCCAGAGGGGGCTGGAAACACCATATATTTT. The chain combines TRBV30 with TRBJ1-3; D may be TRBD1 (6 bases). Germline CDR1 reads GTSNPN; CDR2 reads SVGIG (reference sequence). The CDR3 contains 14 residues. Trimming removed 7 bases from V and 2 bases from J, with 15 bases in between.

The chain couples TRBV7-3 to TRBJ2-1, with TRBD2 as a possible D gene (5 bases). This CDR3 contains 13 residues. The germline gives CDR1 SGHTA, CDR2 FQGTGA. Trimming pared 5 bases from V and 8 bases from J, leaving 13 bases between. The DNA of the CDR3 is TGTGCCAGCAGCCCCAGTGGTAGCGATGAGCAGTTCTTC. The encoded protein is CASSPSGSDEQFF.

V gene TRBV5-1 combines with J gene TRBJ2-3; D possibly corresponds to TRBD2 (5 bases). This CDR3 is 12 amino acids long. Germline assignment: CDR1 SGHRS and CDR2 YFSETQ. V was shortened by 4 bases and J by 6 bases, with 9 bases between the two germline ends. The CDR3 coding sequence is TGCGCCAGCAGCCTGGAGGAGGATACGCAGTATTTT. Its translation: CASSLEEDTQYF.

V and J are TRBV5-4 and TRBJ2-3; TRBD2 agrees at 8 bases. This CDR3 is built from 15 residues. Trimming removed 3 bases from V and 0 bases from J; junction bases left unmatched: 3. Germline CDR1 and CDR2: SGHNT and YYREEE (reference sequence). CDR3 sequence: CASSYLAGSTDTQYF. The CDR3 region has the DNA TGTGCCAGCAGCTACTTAGCGGGAAGCACAGATACGCAGTATTTT.

CDR3 loop: CASSARRTGEAPETQYF. CDR3 nucleotide sequence: TGTGCCAGCAGCGCCCGACGTACGGGGGAGGCACCGGAGACCCAGTACTTC. The chain employs TRBV9 and TRBJ2-5; D might be TRBD2 (6 bases). Germline V lookup: CDR1 SGDLS, CDR2 YYNGEE. This CDR3 contains 17 residues. V lost 3 bases and J lost 5, with 23 bases in between.

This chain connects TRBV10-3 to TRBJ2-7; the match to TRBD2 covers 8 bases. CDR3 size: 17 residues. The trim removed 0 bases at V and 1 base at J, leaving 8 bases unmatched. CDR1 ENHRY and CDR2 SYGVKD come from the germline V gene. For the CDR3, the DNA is TGTGCCATCAGTGAGTCGAGGCGGCTAGCGGGTTCCTACGAGCAGTACTTC. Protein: CAISESRRLAGSYEQYF.